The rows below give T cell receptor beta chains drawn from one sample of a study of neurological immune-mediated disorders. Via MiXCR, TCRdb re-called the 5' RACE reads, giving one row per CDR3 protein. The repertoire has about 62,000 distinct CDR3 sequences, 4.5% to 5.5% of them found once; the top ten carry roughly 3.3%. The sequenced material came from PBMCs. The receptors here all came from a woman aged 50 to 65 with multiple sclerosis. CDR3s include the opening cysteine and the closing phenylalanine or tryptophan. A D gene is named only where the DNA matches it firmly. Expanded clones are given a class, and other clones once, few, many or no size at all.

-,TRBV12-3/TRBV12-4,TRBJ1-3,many,TGTGCCAGCAGTTTCGACCTTGGGGCGGTCTCTGGAAACACCATATATTTT,CASSFDLGAVSGNTIYF
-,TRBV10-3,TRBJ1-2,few,TGTGCCATCAGTGAAAGCAGGGTGGGCCCGGTAGGCTACACCTTC,CAISESRVGPVGYTF
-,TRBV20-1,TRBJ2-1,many,TGCAGTGCTAGGGTCCCTAACTACAATGAGCAGTTCTTC,CSARVPNYNEQFF
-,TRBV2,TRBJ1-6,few,TGTGCCAGCAGTGCCGAGGGGAGCTCCTATAATTCACCCCTCAACTTT,CASSAEGSSYNSPLNF
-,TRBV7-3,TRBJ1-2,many,TGTGCCAGCAGCTACGGTGGGGGCTATGGCTACACCTTC,CASSYGGGYGYTF
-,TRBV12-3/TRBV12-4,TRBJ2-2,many,TGTGCCAGTCTAAGGGTTGCCGGGGAGCTGTTTTTT,CASLRVAGELFF
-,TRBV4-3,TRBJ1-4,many,TGCGCCAGCAGCCGCGGACCGAAAAAGGGAAAACTGTTTTTT,CASSRGPKKGKLFF
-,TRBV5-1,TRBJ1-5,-,TGCGCCAGCAGCTTGGAGGGAAATAGCAATCAGCCCCAGAATTTT,CASSLEGNSNQPQNF
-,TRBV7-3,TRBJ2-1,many,TGTGCCAGCAGCTTAGGCCTAGCTCTTTACAATGAGCAGTTCTTC,CASSLGLALYNEQFF
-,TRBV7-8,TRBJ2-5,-,TGTGCCAGCAGCCCTCAACAGGGACAAGAGACCCAGTACTTC,CASSPQQGQETQYF
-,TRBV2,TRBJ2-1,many,TGTGCCAGCACCTTTGAGGCGGGGAATGAGCAGTTCTTC,CASTFEAGNEQFF
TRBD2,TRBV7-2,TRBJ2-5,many,TGTGCCAGCAGGATAGCGGGGGGATCTCAAGAGACCCAGTACTTC,CASRIAGGSQETQYF
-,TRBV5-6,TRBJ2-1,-,TGTGCCAGCAGCTATCCGGGAACTTACAATGAGCAGTTCTTC,CASSYPGTYNEQFF
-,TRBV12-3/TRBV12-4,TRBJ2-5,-,TGTGCCAGCAGTTATGGCCTAGAAAAAGAGACCCAGTACTTC,CASSYGLEKETQYF
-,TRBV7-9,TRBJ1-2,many,TGTGCCAGCAGCCTAAACACACCACACTATGGCTACACCTTC,CASSLNTPHYGYTF
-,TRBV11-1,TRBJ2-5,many,TGTGCCAGCAGCTTAGCCGGACACCCCCAAGAGACCCAGTACTTC,CASSLAGHPQETQYF